This TCR beta chain stems from a study of tumor-infiltrating lymphocytes in primary liver carcinoma. Study-level information: About 3.65 to 7.5 million productive TCRbeta reads were obtained from the samples, with similar numbers across tissue types. Study-wide findings and caveats: Blood's top-250-clone fraction was significantly lower than that of tumors (p = 0.039). Tumor-adjacent and tumor-blood pairs showed less overlap than tumor region pairs.

Reverse transcription of 450 to 500 ng total RNA with a constant-region primer produced TCR beta cDNA. Three-round nested multiplex PCR performed with slightly modified ARM-PCR produced the TCR beta libraries. The first two PCR rounds, roughly 10 cycles each, used TRBV1-TRBV30 forward primers and a C-beta reverse primer. TCRdb re-analysed the multiplex PCR reads in MiXCR, keeping a single row per CDR3 protein. The data hold approximately 300,000 distinct CDR3 sequences, with less than 75% observed a single time. Germline V gives CDR1 SGHAT, CDR2 FQNNGV. Unmatched junction bases numbered 3, after V lost 2 bases and J lost 3 bases. The length of the CDR3 is 15 residues. Germline DNA was extracted too, while blood RNA derived from unsorted whole blood. The collection of about 4.3 milliliters of peripheral blood preceded surgery. This clonotype is medium-sized (0.01 to 0.1%) by share. Its target is not known.

V gene TRBV11-2 combines with J gene TRBJ2-2; 7 nucleotides match TRBD2. The sequencing input was peripheral blood. The sequence came from a man in his forties with primary liver carcinoma and hepatitis B virus infection. CDR3 region: CASSLRLAYTGELFF. DNA of the CDR3: TGTGCCAGCAGCTTAAGACTAGCCTACACCGGGGAGCTGTTTTTT.